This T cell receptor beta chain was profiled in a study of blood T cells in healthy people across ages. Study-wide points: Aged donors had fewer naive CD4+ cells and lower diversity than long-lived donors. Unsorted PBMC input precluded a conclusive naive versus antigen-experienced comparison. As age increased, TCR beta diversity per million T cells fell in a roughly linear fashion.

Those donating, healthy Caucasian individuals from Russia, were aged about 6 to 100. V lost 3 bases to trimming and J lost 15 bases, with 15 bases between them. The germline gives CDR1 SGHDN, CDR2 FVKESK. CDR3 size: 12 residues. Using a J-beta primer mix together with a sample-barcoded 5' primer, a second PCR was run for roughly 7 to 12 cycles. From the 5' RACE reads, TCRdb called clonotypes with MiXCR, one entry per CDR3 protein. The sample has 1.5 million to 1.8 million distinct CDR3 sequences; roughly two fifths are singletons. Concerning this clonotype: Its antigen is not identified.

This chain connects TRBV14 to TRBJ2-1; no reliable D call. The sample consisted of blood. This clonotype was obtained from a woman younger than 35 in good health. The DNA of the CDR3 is TGTGCCAGCAGCCACGAAATGTACGCAGCGTTCTTC. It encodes CASSHEMYAAFF.